Shown below are 9 T cell receptor beta chains from a single sample sequenced in a study of T cells in Graves' hyperthyroidism and ophthalmopathy. Regions amplified from RNA transcripts were the TCR beta CDR3 regions. Researchers ran a first-round RT-PCR on the TCR CDR3 using the HTBI primer set. TCRdb re-called the multiplex PCR reads through MiXCR, storing one row per CDR3 protein. The sample lists a few hundred thousand distinct CDR3 sequences; around 15% were seen once. The specimen was blood. These receptors were collected from a woman aged 35 to 49 with Graves' ophthalmopathy.

CDR3 region: CASSLPDTGELFF. CDR3 DNA: TGTGCCAGCAGCCTCCCTGACACCGGGGAGCTGTTTTTT. The gene calls are TRBV9 and TRBJ2-2, with D unclear. The CDR3 covers 13 residues. Trimming removed 4 bases at V and 3 bases at J, with 7 bases between. Germline V gene lookup returns CDR1 SGDLS and CDR2 YYNGEE.

This clonotype was seen at least ten times. The DNA for the CDR3 is TGTGCCAGCAGTGAAGGTGGAGATAACTACAATGAGCAGTTCTTC. Translated, it gives CASSEGGDNYNEQFF. This chain links TRBV2 with TRBJ2-1; D call uncertain. The CDR3 runs 15 residues. V lost 1 base and J lost 3, with 10 bases in between. Germline V gene data show CDR1 as SNHLY and CDR2 as FYNNEI.

In this sample, this clonotype turned up many times. The J gene is TRBJ2-3, the V gene TRBV24-1, with TRBD2 matching over 13 bases. The germline CDR1 and CDR2 sequences are KGHDR and SFDVKD. J was trimmed by 0 bases and V by 4 bases; bases with no gene match: 9. This CDR3 spans 19 amino acids. CDR3: CATSELPGTSGKSTDTQYF. CDR3 in DNA: TGTGCCACCAGTGAGCTCCCCGGGACTAGCGGGAAGAGCACAGATACGCAGTATTTT.

This clonotype was counted between two and nine times. The rearrangement joins TRBV14 to TRBJ2-2; a possible D gene is TRBD2 (5 bases). The germline V gene has CDR1 SGHDN and CDR2 FVKESK. The ends were cut back, 0 bases at V and 5 bases at J, with 22 bases in the middle. The CDR3 is 19 residues long. The CDR3 loop reads CASSQDQSGGAPRTGELFF. Written as DNA, the CDR3 is TGTGCCAGCAGCCAAGATCAAAGCGGAGGTGCGCCGAGGACCGGGGAGCTGTTTTTT.

This clonotype was detected many times. This chain uses TRBV7-9 with TRBJ2-3; 14 bases map to TRBD2. The CDR3 runs 17 residues. Trimming removed 4 bases from V and 1 base from J; junction bases left unmatched: 4. The germline gives CDR1 SEHNR, CDR2 FQNEAQ (reference sequence). CDR3 in amino acids: CASSSGLAGARTDTQYF. CDR3 bases: TGTGCCAGCAGCTCGGGACTAGCGGGGGCCCGCACAGATACGCAGTATTTT.

This clonotype was seen a few times. Here the CDR3 reads CASSARSASNSPLHF. The CDR3 nucleotides read TGTGCCAGCAGCGCACGGAGTGCTTCAAATTCACCCCTCCACTTT. The V and J genes are TRBV13 and TRBJ1-6; D not resolved. The CDR3 covers 15 residues. The ends were cut back, 5 bases at V and 7 bases at J, with 15 bases in the middle. The V gene's germline CDR1 is PRHDT and CDR2 FYEKMQ (reference sequence).

In this sample, this clonotype turned up a few times. The V and J genes are TRBV19 and TRBJ1-5, with D unclear. The V and J ends lost 3 bases and 5 bases respectively, with 8 bases between them. This CDR3 is built from 13 residues. Germline assignment: CDR1 LNHDA and CDR2 SQIVND (reference sequence). CDR3 in amino acids: CASSILRDQPQHF. The DNA of the CDR3 is TGTGCCAGTAGTATCCTACGGGATCAGCCCCAGCATTTT.

This clonotype has at least ten counts. This rearrangement joins TRBV6-1 to TRBJ2-5, with D uncertain. V was cut by 5 bases and J by 4 bases, with 11 bases left in between. There are 13 residues in the CDR3. Germline lookup yields CDR1 MNHNS and CDR2 SASEGT. CDR3 coding DNA: TGTGCCAGCAGTCCCCTCCAACTAGAGACCCAGTACTTC. Translated: CASSPLQLETQYF.

This clonotype was seen many times. This sequence joins TRBV2 and TRBJ1-2; maybe TRBD1 (6 bases). Between the trimmed V and J ends, which lost 4 bases and 6 bases, there was a span of 12 bases. Germline CDR1 SNHLY, CDR2 FYNNEI. The CDR3 has 13 amino acids. CDR3 residues: CASSAIQGNGYTF. CDR3 nucleotide sequence: TGTGCCAGCAGTGCCATACAGGGTAATGGCTACACCTTC.